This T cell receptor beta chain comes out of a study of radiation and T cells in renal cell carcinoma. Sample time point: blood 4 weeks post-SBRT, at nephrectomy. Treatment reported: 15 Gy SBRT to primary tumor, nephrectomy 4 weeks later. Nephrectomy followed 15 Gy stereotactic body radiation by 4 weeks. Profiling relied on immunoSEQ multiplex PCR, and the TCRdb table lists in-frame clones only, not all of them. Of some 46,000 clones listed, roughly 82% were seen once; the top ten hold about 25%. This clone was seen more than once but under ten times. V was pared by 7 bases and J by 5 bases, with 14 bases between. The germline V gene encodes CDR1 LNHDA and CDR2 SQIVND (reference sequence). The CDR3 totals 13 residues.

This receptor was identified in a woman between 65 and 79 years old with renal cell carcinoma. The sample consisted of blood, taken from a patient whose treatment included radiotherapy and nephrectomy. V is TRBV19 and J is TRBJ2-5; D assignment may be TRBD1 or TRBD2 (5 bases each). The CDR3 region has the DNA TGTGCCAGTAAGATGGGGGACCGGGAGACCCAGTACTTC. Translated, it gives CASKMGDRETQYF.